These T cell receptor beta chains were read from a single sample in a study of cytomegalovirus exposure and HLA in healthy donors. Sequenced by immunoSEQ multiplex PCR; TCRdb stores in-frame clones only, minus some. The profile shows around 100,000 clones, 82% of them singletons. Sequencing was performed on PBMCs. The receptor set was obtained from a woman under 30 in good health and CMV-seronegative. Each CDR3 is given with its conserved first and last residue. Fields, in order: CDR3 DNA, CDR3 protein, V gene, D gene, J gene, clone size. A D gene is named only where the DNA matches it firmly. Expanded clones are given a class, and other clones once, few, many or no size at all.

DNA: TGTGCCAGTAGCGCCCGGACAGGTTTTGTGGGTTTCTATGGCTACACCTTC; CDR3: CASSARTGFVGFYGYTF; V: TRBV19; D: TRBD1; J: TRBJ1-2; size: -
DNA: TGCGCCAGCAGCCAACCGGGGACCTACGAGCAGTACTTC; CDR3: CASSQPGTYEQYF; V: TRBV4-1; D: -; J: TRBJ2-7; size: few
DNA: TGCAGTGCTAGTAGGGGCGGTGAGCAGTTCTTC; CDR3: CSASRGGEQFF; V: TRBV20-1; D: -; J: TRBJ2-1; size: -
DNA: TGCGCCAGCAGCTTGGCCTTACAGGACACCCTTCGGTTTAGAAGGTACGAGCAGTACTTC; CDR3: CASSLALQDTLRFRRYEQYF; V: TRBV5-1; D: -; J: TRBJ2-7; size: -
DNA: TGTGCCAGTAGTATAGATCCTGTGAACACTGAAGCTTTCTTT; CDR3: CASSIDPVNTEAFF; V: TRBV19; D: -; J: TRBJ1-1; size: -
DNA: TGTGCCAGCACCCCAACCCGGGGTTACAATGAGCAGTTCTTC; CDR3: CASTPTRGYNEQFF; V: TRBV5-4; D: -; J: TRBJ2-1; size: few
DNA: TGTGCCAGCAGCGTAGTGGGGGGGAACACCGGGGAGCTGTTTTTT; CDR3: CASSVVGGNTGELFF; V: TRBV9; D: -; J: TRBJ2-2; size: once
DNA: TGTGCCAGCAGTTTAGTTTCCAGAACCTACGAGCAGTACTTC; CDR3: CASSLVSRTYEQYF; V: TRBV28; D: -; J: TRBJ2-7; size: -
DNA: TGTGCCTGGAGTGTACTAACGGGGGGGCCAAACAGTAATGAGCAGTTCTTC; CDR3: CAWSVLTGGPNSNEQFF; V: TRBV30; D: TRBD2; J: TRBJ2-1; size: -
DNA: TGTGCCAGCGGATCCGGGACAGGGACTTTCTACACCTTC; CDR3: CASGSGTGTFYTF; V: TRBV25-1; D: TRBD1; J: TRBJ1-2; size: -
DNA: TGTGCCAGCAGCCAAGTCCGGACTAGCGGGAACTACAATGAGCAGTTCTTC; CDR3: CASSQVRTSGNYNEQFF; V: TRBV4-2; D: TRBD2; J: TRBJ2-1; size: few
DNA: TGTGCCAGCAGTTACTGGACAGCTTTGAGCTATGGCTACACCTTC; CDR3: CASSYWTALSYGYTF; V: TRBV28; D: -; J: TRBJ1-2; size: -
DNA: TGTGCCAGCAGCTTAGGTAATCCAGGGCAGGGGAACACTGAAGCTTTCTTT; CDR3: CASSLGNPGQGNTEAFF; V: TRBV7-2; D: -; J: TRBJ1-1; size: -
DNA: TGTGCCAGCAGCTTGTCTAGCGTGAAAGAGACCCAGTACTTC; CDR3: CASSLSSVKETQYF; V: TRBV7-9; D: -; J: TRBJ2-5; size: -
DNA: TGCGCCAGCAGCTTTGTTAGCTTGGTAGATACGCAGTATTTT; CDR3: CASSFVSLVDTQYF; V: TRBV5-1; D: -; J: TRBJ2-3; size: -
DNA: TGTGCCAGCAGTTCCCCAGGGGGCAGGTACGAGCAGTACTTC; CDR3: CASSSPGGRYEQYF; V: TRBV28; D: TRBD1; J: TRBJ2-7; size: once
DNA: TGTGCCTCCCGAAGGACTTCCACAGATACGCAGTATTTT; CDR3: CASRRTSTDTQYF; V: TRBV6-5; D: -; J: TRBJ2-3; size: once
DNA: TGTGCCAGCAGCCCCTCGCCGGGGTCAGGGGCCAACGTCCTGACTTTC; CDR3: CASSPSPGSGANVLTF; V: TRBV7-7; D: -; J: TRBJ2-6; size: -
DNA: TGTGCCACCTCCGAGGAGGGTAGGCAGCCCCAGCATTTT; CDR3: CATSEEGRQPQHF; V: TRBV6-5; D: -; J: TRBJ1-5; size: -
DNA: TGTGCCAGCAGCTTAGGTGGACTAGCGGGGACCGGGGAGCTGTTTTTT; CDR3: CASSLGGLAGTGELFF; V: TRBV13; D: TRBD2; J: TRBJ2-2; size: -
DNA: TGTGCCAGCAGTACCCGGACAGGGTCTGGCTACACCTTC; CDR3: CASSTRTGSGYTF; V: TRBV28; D: TRBD1; J: TRBJ1-2; size: -
DNA: TGTGCCAGTAGTATAGACAGGAGCAATCAGCCCCAGCATTTT; CDR3: CASSIDRSNQPQHF; V: TRBV19; D: -; J: TRBJ1-5; size: -
DNA: TGTGCCAGCACAGGGGGCTGGGGCCAGCCCCAGCATTTT; CDR3: CASTGGWGQPQHF; V: TRBV27; D: TRBD1; J: TRBJ1-5; size: -
DNA: TGTGCCAGCAGCTTGACAGGTGATCAGCCCCAGCATTTT; CDR3: CASSLTGDQPQHF; V: TRBV11-2; D: -; J: TRBJ1-5; size: -
DNA: TGTGCCAGCAGCCTCCAGGGTTACAATGAGCAGTTCTTC; CDR3: CASSLQGYNEQFF; V: TRBV28; D: -; J: TRBJ2-1; size: -
DNA: TGCGCCAGCAGTCAACCGGACAGGGCTGAGCAGTTCTTC; CDR3: CASSQPDRAEQFF; V: TRBV23-1; D: TRBD1; J: TRBJ2-1; size: -
DNA: TGTGCCAGCAGCGTCCACGGACAGGTCTACGGCTACACCTTC; CDR3: CASSVHGQVYGYTF; V: TRBV9; D: TRBD1; J: TRBJ1-2; size: -
DNA: TGTGCCAGCAGTCGCGGGAGTCTCACCTACGAGCAGTACTTC; CDR3: CASSRGSLTYEQYF; V: TRBV28; D: TRBD2; J: TRBJ2-7; size: -
DNA: TGTGCCAGCAGCTTAGTTGGCCAGGGGTATAGCAATCAGCCCCAGCATTTT; CDR3: CASSLVGQGYSNQPQHF; V: TRBV7-2; D: -; J: TRBJ1-5; size: -
DNA: TGTGCCACCAGCAGAGGGGGGTCAGGGGGTAATCAGCCCCAGCATTTT; CDR3: CATSRGGSGGNQPQHF; V: TRBV15; D: TRBD1; J: TRBJ1-5; size: -
DNA: TGTGCCAGCAGGACCACAGGGGTTACAACAGAAGCTTTCTTT; CDR3: CASRTTGVTTEAFF; V: TRBV28; D: TRBD1; J: TRBJ1-1; size: -
DNA: TGTGCCAGCAGTTTAGCGGATACGCAGTATTTT; CDR3: CASSLADTQYF; V: TRBV27; D: -; J: TRBJ2-3; size: -
DNA: TGTGCCTGGAGAGCACAGTTAGGGGGTTCACCCCTCCACTTT; CDR3: CAWRAQLGGSPLHF; V: TRBV30; D: -; J: TRBJ1-6; size: -
DNA: TGTGCCAGCAGCCGGACAGGGGCAACTAATGAAAAACTGTTTTTT; CDR3: CASSRTGATNEKLFF; V: TRBV5-6; D: TRBD1; J: TRBJ1-4; size: -
DNA: TGTGCCAGCAGCTTAGAAGGACAGCCCCAAGAGACCCAGTACTTC; CDR3: CASSLEGQPQETQYF; V: TRBV11-3; D: -; J: TRBJ2-5; size: -
DNA: TGTGCCAGCAGCACCTACAGGGGGCAAACCAAAAACATTCAGTACTTC; CDR3: CASSTYRGQTKNIQYF; V: TRBV11-2; D: TRBD1; J: TRBJ2-4; size: -
DNA: TGTGCCAGCAGTCCGGGACTAGCGGGAGGCACCGGGGAGCTGTTTTTT; CDR3: CASSPGLAGGTGELFF; V: TRBV5-6; D: TRBD2; J: TRBJ2-2; size: -
DNA: TGTGCCACCAGCAGAGGCTTGGCAGGCTTTTTCGATCAGCCCCAGCATTTT; CDR3: CATSRGLAGFFDQPQHF; V: TRBV15; D: -; J: TRBJ1-5; size: once
DNA: TGTGCCAGCAAAGCGGGGGCACAAGAGACCCAGTACTTC; CDR3: CASKAGAQETQYF; V: TRBV5-4; D: TRBD2; J: TRBJ2-5; size: -
DNA: TGTGCCAGTAGACCCGGGACAGGGGCGTTGAACACTGAAGCTTTCTTT; CDR3: CASRPGTGALNTEAFF; V: TRBV19; D: TRBD1; J: TRBJ1-1; size: few
DNA: TGTGCCAGCAGTTACGACAGACGAACCCAGCCCCAGCATTTT; CDR3: CASSYDRRTQPQHF; V: TRBV6-6; D: -; J: TRBJ1-5; size: -
DNA: TGTGCCAGCAGCTTAGAGCCTGGCAGCGGCAATCAGCCCCAGCATTTT; CDR3: CASSLEPGSGNQPQHF; V: TRBV7-8; D: -; J: TRBJ1-5; size: -